This T cell receptor (beta chain) derives from a study of regulatory T cells in long-lasting Graves disease. The wider study: Antithyroid drugs had been taken by newly diagnosed Graves' patients for under 3 months.

Building the TCR beta libraries relied on iRepertoire HTBI primers, and CDR3 regions underwent Arm-PCR. In the authors' methods: Identification across samples found about 65 TRBV and around 15 TRBJ segments. TCRdb analysed the multiplex PCR reads with MiXCR anew, one entry per CDR3 protein. Here the V and J calls rest on TCRdb's processing, not on the authors' analysis. This sample has 360,000 or so distinct CDR3 sequences, with about a sixth found just once. The time point: newly diagnosed GD, antithyroid drugs for less than 3 months. The TCR library used RNA extracted from PBMCs. With V trimmed by 3 bases and J by 0 bases, 6 bases remained unmatched. Germline loops: CDR1 SGHRS, CDR2 YFSETQ. The CDR3 covers 16 residues. This clonotype was detected many times. The data also belong to a second study, concerning T cells in Graves' hyperthyroidism and ophthalmopathy.

The J gene is TRBJ2-5, the V gene TRBV5-1; 9 bases fit TRBD1. Sequencing was performed on peripheral blood mononuclear cells (PBMCs), taken at new diagnosis, from a patient treated with antithyroid drugs. The receptor's source is a man aged 35 to 55 with Graves disease. CDR3 DNA sequence: TGCGCCAGCAGCTGGGCGGGACAGGGCAACCAAGAGACCCAGTACTTC. This encodes CASSWAGQGNQETQYF.